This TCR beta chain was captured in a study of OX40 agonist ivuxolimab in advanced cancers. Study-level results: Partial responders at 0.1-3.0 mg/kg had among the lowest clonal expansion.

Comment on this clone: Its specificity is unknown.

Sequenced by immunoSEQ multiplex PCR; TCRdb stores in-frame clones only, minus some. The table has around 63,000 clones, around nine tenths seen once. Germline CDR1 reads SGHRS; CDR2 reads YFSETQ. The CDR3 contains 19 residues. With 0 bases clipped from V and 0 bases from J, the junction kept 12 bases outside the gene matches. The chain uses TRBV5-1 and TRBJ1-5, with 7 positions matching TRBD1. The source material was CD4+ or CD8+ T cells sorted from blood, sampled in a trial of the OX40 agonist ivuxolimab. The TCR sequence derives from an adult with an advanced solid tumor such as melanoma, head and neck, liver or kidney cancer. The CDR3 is CASSLVTGIGAYSNQPQHF. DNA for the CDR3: TGCGCCAGCAGCTTGGTGACAGGGATCGGGGCATATAGCAATCAGCCCCAGCATTTT.